This entry concerns a single T cell receptor (beta chain). Original data processing: Reference gene primers were amplified, and this amplification served to estimate nucleated cell counts. The assay was immunoSEQ multiplex PCR, and TCRdb's table has in-frame clones only and misses some. Clone size and the V and J calls come from that table; the DNA yielded D and trimming. The repertoire holds around 5,500 clones, with about 90% as singletons. The entry originates in a study of blood T cell repertoires in COVID-19. Study-level information: The United States, Italy and Spain were the sources of the acute and convalescent COVID-19 samples. T cells, B-cell-depleted T cells, or PBMCs provided the cDNA or gDNA that served as material.

The V gene end was trimmed by 5 bases and the J gene end by 6 bases; junction bases not matched to a gene: 7. Germline CDR1 MNHEY, CDR2 SVGEGT. The CDR3 consists of 15 residues. V and J are TRBV6-2 or TRBV6-3 and TRBJ2-1; 10 bases match TRBD1. Sequencing was carried out using peripheral blood. The sequence derives from a man aged 55-75 years with acute or convalescent COVID-19. The CDR3 is CASSGGQGPFNEQFF. CDR3 sequence (DNA): TGTGCCAGCAGTGGGGGACAGGGGCCATTCAATGAGCAGTTCTTC.